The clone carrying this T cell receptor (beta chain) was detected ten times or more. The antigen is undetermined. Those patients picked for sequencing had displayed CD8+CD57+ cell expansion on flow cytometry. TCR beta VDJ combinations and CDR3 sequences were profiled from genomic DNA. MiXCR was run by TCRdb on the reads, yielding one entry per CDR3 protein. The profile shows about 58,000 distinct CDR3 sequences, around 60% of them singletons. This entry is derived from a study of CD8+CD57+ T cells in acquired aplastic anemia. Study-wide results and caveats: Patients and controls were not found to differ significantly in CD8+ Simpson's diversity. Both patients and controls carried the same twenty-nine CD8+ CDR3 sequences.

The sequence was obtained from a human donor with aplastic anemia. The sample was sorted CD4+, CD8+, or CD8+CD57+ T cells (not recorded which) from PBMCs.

This CDR3 reads CASRHRGGTDTQYF. CDR3 nucleotide sequence: TGTGCCAGCAGGCACCGGGGGGGCACAGATACGCAGTATTTT. The V and J genes are TRBV12-3 or TRBV12-4 and TRBJ2-3; 7 bases map to TRBD2. Trimming removed 6 bases from V and 1 base from J; junction bases left unmatched: 4. This CDR3 is built from 14 residues.